This is a list of T cell receptor beta chains from one sample in a study of T cells after yellow fever vaccination. Each CDR3 protein is one row after TCRdb ran MiXCR on the 5' RACE reads. The data show around 610,000 distinct CDR3 sequences, approximately 13% seen once. Sequencing was performed on PBMCs, taken on the day of the yellow fever booster vaccination. The receptors originated from a man aged 30-40 years who received the YFV17D yellow fever vaccine. CDR3s include the opening cysteine and the closing phenylalanine or tryptophan. The D gene is left open where the match is weak. Size is stated for part of the rows, as once, few or many counts, or as a class when the clone is expanded.

>TRBJ2-7|TRBV7-8|TRBD1|many|16
TGTGCCAGCAGCTTACGGGACAGGGTATCAGTTCGCGAGCAGTACTTC
CASSLRDRVSVREQYF
>TRBJ2-2|TRBV5-6|-|-|14
TGTGCCAGCAGCTTGAACATCAACACCGGGGAGCTGTTTTTT
CASSLNINTGELFF
>TRBJ2-5|TRBV5-4|TRBD2|-|16
TGTGCCAGCAGCTTGGGGACTAGAGCGTTCGAAGGGACCCAGTACTTC
CASSLGTRAFEGTQYF
>TRBJ2-2|TRBV30|-|many|14
TGTGCCTGGACTAGAAACAGGGAGGCCGGGGAGCTGTTTTTT
CAWTRNREAGELFF
>TRBJ2-5|TRBV9|-|-|15
TGTGCCAGCAATCGGGAGACAGGGAATTTGGGGACCCAGTACTTC
CASNRETGNLGTQYF
>TRBJ2-2|TRBV20-1|-|-|12
TGCAGTGGTGCCGGGACCACCGGGGAGCTGTTTTTT
CSGAGTTGELFF
>TRBJ1-2|TRBV15|-|-|15
TGTGCCACCAGCAGAGAGTTAGGAGCTAACTATGGCTACACCTTC
CATSRELGANYGYTF
>TRBJ2-1|TRBV20-1|-|many|16
TGCAGTGCTAAACCGCGACCGACCCGAGACACCAATGAGCAGTTCTTC
CSAKPRPTRDTNEQFF
>TRBJ2-3|TRBV5-4|-|few|14
TGTGCCAGCATCCTAGGGCCGGGGGCAGATACGCAGTATTTT
CASILGPGADTQYF
>TRBJ2-1|TRBV5-1|TRBD2|few|18
TGCGCCAGCAGCTTGTCGACTAGCGGGAGGCCGCTATACAATGATCAGTTCTTC
CASSLSTSGRPLYNDQFF
>TRBJ2-1|TRBV18|-|-|16
TGTGCCAGCTCACCCCGGAGGGTGGGGCAGGGCAATGAGCAGTTCTTC
CASSPRRVGQGNEQFF
>TRBJ2-1|TRBV12-3/TRBV12-4|TRBD2|many|15
TGTGCCAGCACCCCAGCACTAGCGGGAGGTTCTGAGCAGTTCTTC
CASTPALAGGSEQFF
>TRBJ1-5|TRBV5-1|-|few|17
TGCGCCAGCAGCGGTCGTCCCCCTCCGGGGCGCAATCAGCCCCAGCATTTT
CASSGRPPPGRNQPQHF
>TRBJ2-1|TRBV24-1|TRBD2|few|15
TGTGCCACCAGTGTGCCTAGCGGGAGTGGGGATGAGCAGTTCTTC
CATSVPSGSGDEQFF
>TRBJ2-3|TRBV20-1|-|few|15
TGCAGTGCGTTTTTATCGGCCGTATCCCCAGATACGCAGTATTTT
CSAFLSAVSPDTQYF
>TRBJ1-2|TRBV9|TRBD1|few|14
TGTGCCAGCAGCTTCCGGGACAGACTCTATGGCTACACCTTC
CASSFRDRLYGYTF
>TRBJ2-3|TRBV19|-|once|15
TGTGCCAGTAGTATGGCGCCATATGGAGCAGATACGCAGTATTTT
CASSMAPYGADTQYF
>TRBJ2-2|TRBV10-3|-|few|13
TGTGCCATCAGTGAGCCCGTCTCCGGGGAGCTGTTTTTT
CAISEPVSGELFF
>TRBJ2-7|TRBV5-1|TRBD1|few|15
TGCGCCAGCAGCTTGGACAGGGGGCGGTCCTACGAGCAGTACTTC
CASSLDRGRSYEQYF
>TRBJ2-1|TRBV5-4|-|few|15
TGTGCCAGCAGGTTAAAAGCGGCGGGCTACAATGAGCAGTTCTTC
CASRLKAAGYNEQFF
>TRBJ2-7|TRBV18|-|-|16
TGTGCCAGCTCACCACCTTACGGACAGCGGGGATACGAGCAGTACTTC
CASSPPYGQRGYEQYF
>TRBJ1-3|TRBV7-9|-|-|15
TGTGCCAGCAGTTCCGGCTTGAGCTCTGGAAACACCATATATTTT
CASSSGLSSGNTIYF
>TRBJ2-3|TRBV5-1|-|-|16
TGCGCCAGCAGCGTGGACCGAACTGCTAGCACAGATACGCAGTATTTT
CASSVDRTASTDTQYF
>TRBJ2-1|TRBV5-1|-|-|11
TGCGCCAGCAGCACGGTCAATGAGCAGTTCTTC
CASSTVNEQFF
>TRBJ2-1|TRBV5-1|TRBD1|-|14
TGCGCCAGCAGCTTGGCTCAGGGGGCTCTAGAGCAGTTCTTC
CASSLAQGALEQFF
>TRBJ2-1|TRBV18|-|-|16
TGTGCCAGCTCACCACCTTTTAGAAGCTCCTACAATGAGCAGTTCTTC
CASSPPFRSSYNEQFF